This T cell receptor beta chain stems from a study of read filtering for tumor transcriptome and immune sequencing. Study context: Per sample, TCR-region reads ranged about 4 to 11 million by IR-seq, roughly 80 to 1,300 by RNA-seq. Regarding the study as a whole: The sorted CD138-negative fraction was a mixed bone marrow immune population, not purified T cells. IR-seq and RNA-seq agreed better without single-read clonotypes. Compared with RNA-seq, IR-seq gave much higher clonotype depth and reliability.

Molecular barcoded adaptors covering alpha/delta and beta/gamma chains were used on approximately 440 ng RNA. TCRdb analysed the reads with MiXCR anew, one entry per CDR3 protein. The data hold approximately 90,000 distinct CDR3 sequences, with 9% to 15% observed a single time. In this sample, this clonotype turned up many times. Its cognate antigen is unknown. This receptor was obtained from a donor at least 40 years old with multiple myeloma. The source material was a population of CD138-negative cells sorted from bone marrow.

CDR3 sequence reads: CASSPWGREQFF. Here the CDR3 DNA reads TGTGCCAGCAGCCCCTGGGGGCGTGAGCAGTTCTTC. V is TRBV5-6 and J is TRBJ2-1; TRBD1 is a possible D gene (6 bases). The CDR3 sequence is 12 residues long. Germline V gene sequence: CDR1 SGHDT, CDR2 YYEEEE. Trimming removed 4 bases at V and 9 bases at J, with 11 bases between.